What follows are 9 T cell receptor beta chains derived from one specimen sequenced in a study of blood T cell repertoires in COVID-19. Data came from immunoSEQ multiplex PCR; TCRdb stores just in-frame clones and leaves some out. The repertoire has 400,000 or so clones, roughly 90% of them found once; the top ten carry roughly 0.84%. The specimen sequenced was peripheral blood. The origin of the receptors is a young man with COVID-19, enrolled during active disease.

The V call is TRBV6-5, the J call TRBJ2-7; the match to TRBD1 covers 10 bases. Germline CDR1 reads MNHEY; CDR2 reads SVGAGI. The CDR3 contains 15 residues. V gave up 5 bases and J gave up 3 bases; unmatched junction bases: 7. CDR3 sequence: CASSLGQGVLYEQYF. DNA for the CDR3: TGTGCCAGCAGTCTCGGACAGGGGGTACTCTACGAGCAGTACTTC.

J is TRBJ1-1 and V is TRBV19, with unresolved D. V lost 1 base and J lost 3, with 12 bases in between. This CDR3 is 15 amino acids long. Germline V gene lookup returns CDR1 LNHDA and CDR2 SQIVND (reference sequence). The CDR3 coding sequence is TGTGCCAGTAGTATAGTCGGAGGGCTCGACACTGAAGCTTTCTTT. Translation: CASSIVGGLDTEAFF.

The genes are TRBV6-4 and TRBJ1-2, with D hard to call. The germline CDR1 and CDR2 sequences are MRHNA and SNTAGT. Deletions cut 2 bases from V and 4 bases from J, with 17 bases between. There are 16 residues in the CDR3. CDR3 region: CASSDRNTGWSYGYTF. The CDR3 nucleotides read TGTGCCAGCAGTGACAGGAATACGGGTTGGAGCTATGGCTACACCTTC.

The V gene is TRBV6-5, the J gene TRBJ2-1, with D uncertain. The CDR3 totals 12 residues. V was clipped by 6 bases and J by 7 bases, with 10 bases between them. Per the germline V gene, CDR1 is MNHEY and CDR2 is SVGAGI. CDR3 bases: TGTGCCAGCAGAGGCAGGCTTAATGAGCAGTTCTTC. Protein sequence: CASRGRLNEQFF.

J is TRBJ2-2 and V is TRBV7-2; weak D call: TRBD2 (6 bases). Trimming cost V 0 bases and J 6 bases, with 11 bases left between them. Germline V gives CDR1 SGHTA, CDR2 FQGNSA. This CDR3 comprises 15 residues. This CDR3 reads CASSLAGGLAGELFF. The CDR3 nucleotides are TGTGCCAGCAGCTTAGCGGGAGGTTTGGCCGGGGAGCTGTTTTTT.

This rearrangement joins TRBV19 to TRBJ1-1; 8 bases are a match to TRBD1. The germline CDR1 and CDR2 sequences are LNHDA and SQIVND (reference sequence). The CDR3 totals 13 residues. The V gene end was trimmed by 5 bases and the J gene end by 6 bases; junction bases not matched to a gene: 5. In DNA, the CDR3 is TGTGCCAGTAGTCAAGACAGGGGAGCTGAAGCTTTCTTT. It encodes CASSQDRGAEAFF.

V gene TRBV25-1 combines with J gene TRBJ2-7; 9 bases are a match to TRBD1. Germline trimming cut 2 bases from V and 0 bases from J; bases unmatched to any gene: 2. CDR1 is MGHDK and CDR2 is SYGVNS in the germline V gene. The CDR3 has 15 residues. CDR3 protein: CASSEGTGSSYEQYF. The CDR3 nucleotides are TGTGCCAGCAGTGAAGGGACAGGGAGCTCCTACGAGCAGTACTTC.

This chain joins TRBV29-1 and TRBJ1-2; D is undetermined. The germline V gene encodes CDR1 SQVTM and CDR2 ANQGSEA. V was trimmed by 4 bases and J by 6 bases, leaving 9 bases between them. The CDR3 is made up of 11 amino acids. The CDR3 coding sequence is TGCAGCGTTGCGCTCGGGAATGGCTACACCTTC. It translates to CSVALGNGYTF.

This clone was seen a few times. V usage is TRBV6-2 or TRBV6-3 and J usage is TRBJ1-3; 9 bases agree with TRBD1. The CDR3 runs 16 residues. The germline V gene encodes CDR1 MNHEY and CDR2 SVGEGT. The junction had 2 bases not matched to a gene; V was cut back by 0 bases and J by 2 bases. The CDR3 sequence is CASSYSRDRAGNTIYF. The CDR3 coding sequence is TGTGCCAGCAGTTACTCGAGGGACAGGGCTGGAAACACCATATATTTT.